The following is a TCR beta chain sequence with its context. The antigen is undetermined. Adults of Caucasian background living in Nashville, Tennessee made up all donors. The data were obtained in a study of shared clonotypes between healthy human individuals. Generated by immunoSEQ multiplex PCR, the TCRdb table keeps only in-frame clones and is missing some. This sample has roughly 2,500,000 clones, with 93% found just once. General observations from the study: Naive subsets, compared against memory subsets, generally had larger estimated richness values.

This CDR3 comprises 16 residues. From germline, CDR1 is SGHRS and CDR2 YFSETQ. V dropped 1 base and J dropped 4 bases, with 14 bases sitting between them. The sequence was obtained from a man aged 18 to 29 in good health. Some clones in this sample may be carry-over from other donors' samples. The chain is built from TRBV5-1 and TRBJ1-4; no reliable D call. Material: naive CD4+ T cells from PBMCs. Stated subset: CD45RA+ positively selected. The CDR3 protein is CASSLLGYGFNEKLFF. The CDR3 DNA is TGCGCCAGCAGCTTGCTAGGGTACGGGTTTAATGAAAAACTGTTTTTT.